This T cell receptor beta chain was identified in a study of cytomegalovirus exposure and HLA in healthy donors. Notes on the study in general: Later analysis reportedly placed an Asian-associated ancestry cluster below the roughly 700-donor mean in N-insertions. Associated with cytomegalovirus, according to the listing, were some 180 TCR beta chains.

Germline CDR1 SNHLY, CDR2 FYNNEI. The CDR3 totals 13 residues. This clone appeared once. As yet, its antigen is unknown. A junction boundary mismatches the germline segment, possibly from a read error. PCR amplification relied on 60 Vbeta primers (plus 13 Jbeta primers). Sequencing was performed with immunoSEQ multiplex PCR; in TCRdb, only in-frame clones are kept and a portion is missing. This sample has 170,000 or so clones, with roughly 86% found just once. Donors in the study were healthy people who gave bone marrow. This receptor was taken from a girl under 18 in good health and CMV-seropositive. The sample comprised PBMCs. The gene calls are TRBV2 and TRBJ1-2, with 8 bases fitting TRBD1. CDR3 sequence: CGTPAGGSYGYTF. CDR3 coding DNA: TGCGGAACCCCGGCAGGGGGCAGCTATGGCTACACCTTC.